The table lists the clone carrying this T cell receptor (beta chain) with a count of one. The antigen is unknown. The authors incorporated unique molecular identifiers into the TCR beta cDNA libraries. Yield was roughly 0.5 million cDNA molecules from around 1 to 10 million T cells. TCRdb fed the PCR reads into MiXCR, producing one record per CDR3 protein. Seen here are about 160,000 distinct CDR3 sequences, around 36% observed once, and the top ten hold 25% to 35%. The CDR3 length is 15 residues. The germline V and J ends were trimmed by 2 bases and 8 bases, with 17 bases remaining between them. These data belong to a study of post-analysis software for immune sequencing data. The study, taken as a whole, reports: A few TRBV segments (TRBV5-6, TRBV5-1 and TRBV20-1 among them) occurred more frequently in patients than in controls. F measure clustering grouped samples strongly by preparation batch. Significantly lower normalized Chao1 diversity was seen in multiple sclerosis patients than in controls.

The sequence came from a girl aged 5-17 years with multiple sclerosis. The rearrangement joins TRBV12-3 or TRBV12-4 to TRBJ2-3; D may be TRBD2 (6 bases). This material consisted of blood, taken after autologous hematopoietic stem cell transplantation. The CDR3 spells CASSLSRGFGGTQYF. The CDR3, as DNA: TGTGCCAGCAGTTTATCCCGGGGGTTTGGAGGTACGCAGTATTTT.